These 9 T cell receptor beta chains originate from one sample sequenced in a study of cytomegalovirus exposure and HLA in healthy donors. Vbeta (60) and Jbeta (13) primers were used in the PCR. Clones were sequenced by immunoSEQ multiplex PCR, and TCRdb holds only the in-frame ones, with some missing. The table lists 200,000 to 250,000 clones, approximately 80% of them singletons. Source material: PBMCs. These receptor sequences come from a man in his forties or fifties in good health and CMV-seronegative.

The CDR3 reads CASSPTWDRAADTQYF. CDR3 sequence (DNA): TGTGCCAGCAGCCCAACCTGGGACAGGGCGGCAGATACGCAGTATTTT. The gene calls are TRBV7-9 and TRBJ2-3; 9 bases fit TRBD1. V dropped 5 bases and J dropped 4; count of bases not matched to a gene: 10. The CDR3 sequence is 16 residues long. Germline V gives CDR1 SEHNR, CDR2 FQNEAQ (reference sequence). The variable domain in full, with the rest retrieved from reference TRBV7-9 and TRBJ2-3, is DTGVSQNPRHKITKRGQNVTFRCDPISEHNRLYWYRQTLGQGPEFLTYFQNEAQLEKSRLLSDRFSAERPKGSFSTLEIQRTEQGDSAMYLCASSPTWDRAADTQYFGPGTRLTVL.

The chain recombines TRBV5-5 with TRBJ1-1; 10 nucleotides match TRBD1. The V and J ends lost 3 bases and 5 bases, in that order; junction bases with no gene match: 4. This CDR3 is 14 amino acids long. Germline V gives CDR1 SGHKS, CDR2 YYEKEE (reference sequence). The CDR3 coding sequence is TGTGCCAGCAGCTGGGACAGGGGTGGGACTGAAGCTTTCTTT. Its protein product is CASSWDRGGTEAFF.

The V call is TRBV29-1, the J call TRBJ2-1; 7 nucleotides match TRBD1. This CDR3 has 13 amino acids. The J segment lost 0 bases and the V segment lost 6 bases, leaving 2 bases of the junction unmatched. The germline V gene encodes CDR1 SQVTM and CDR2 ANQGSEA. The CDR3 coding sequence is TGCAGCGTATCAGGGGGCTCCTACAATGAGCAGTTCTTC. It translates to CSVSGGSYNEQFF.

This clone occurred once. J is TRBJ1-6 and V is TRBV5-1; TRBD1 agrees at 9 bases. Germline values: CDR1 SGHRS, CDR2 YFSETQ. The CDR3 extends over 15 amino acids. V shed 4 bases, J shed 6 bases, and the junction held 5 bases outside the gene matches. CDR3 coding DNA: TGCGCCAGCAGCGCGGACAGGGGAGGTAATTCACCCCTCCACTTT. This translates into CASSADRGGNSPLHF.

V gene TRBV19 combines with J gene TRBJ2-2; D perhaps matches TRBD2 (5 bases). V dropped 7 bases and J dropped 4 bases, with 10 bases sitting between them. The CDR3 is made up of 13 amino acids. Looked up from germline, CDR1 is LNHDA and CDR2 is SQIVND (reference sequence). CDR3 amino acids: CASNEGRTGELFF. The CDR3 bases are TGTGCCAGTAATGAGGGTCGCACCGGGGAGCTGTTTTTT.

The J gene is TRBJ1-3, the V gene TRBV5-1; no reliable D call. The CDR3 covers 15 residues. Trimming removed 1 base from V and 0 bases from J, with 8 bases in between. Germline V CDR1 and CDR2: SGHRS, YFSETQ. The CDR3 reads CASSLFPSSGNTIYF. The CDR3, as DNA: TGCGCCAGCAGCTTGTTCCCGAGCTCTGGAAACACCATATATTTT.

The gene calls are TRBV28 and TRBJ2-7; the match to TRBD2 covers 7 bases. The V gene's germline CDR1 is MDHEN and CDR2 SYDVKM. Unmatched junction bases numbered 10, after V lost 3 bases and J lost 2 bases. This CDR3 has 16 residues. CDR3: CASSLGLGGKTYEQYF. The CDR3 bases are TGTGCCAGCAGTTTGGGGCTGGGGGGGAAAACCTACGAGCAGTACTTC.

The CDR3 DNA is TGTGCCAGCAGCTTAGACAGGGGAGATGGAAACACCATATATTTT. Translation gives CASSLDRGDGNTIYF. The chain is built from TRBV7-9 and TRBJ1-3, with 7 bases that match TRBD1. Germline CDR1 SEHNR, CDR2 FQNEAQ (reference sequence). There are 15 residues in the CDR3. After removal of 1 base from V and 3 bases from J, the junction contained 3 bases not matched to a gene. Looking up the rest from reference TRBV7-9 and TRBJ1-3 gives the full variable domain: DTGVSQNPRHKITKRGQNVTFRCDPISEHNRLYWYRQTLGQGPEFLTYFQNEAQLEKSRLLSDRFSAERPKGSFSTLEIQRTEQGDSAMYLCASSLDRGDGNTIYFGEGSWLTVV.

Worth noting for this clone: The sample has other DNA sequences that encode this CDR3 too. The chain is built from TRBV18 and TRBJ1-5; tentative D call: TRBD1 (5 bases). The CDR3 has 14 residues. Germline assignment: CDR1 KGHSH and CDR2 LQKENI. V was trimmed by 0 bases and J by 4 bases, leaving 7 bases between them. The CDR3 nucleotides are TGTGCCAGCTCACCACCTGGGGGGAATCAGCCCCAGCATTTT. It yields the protein CASSPPGGNQPQHF.